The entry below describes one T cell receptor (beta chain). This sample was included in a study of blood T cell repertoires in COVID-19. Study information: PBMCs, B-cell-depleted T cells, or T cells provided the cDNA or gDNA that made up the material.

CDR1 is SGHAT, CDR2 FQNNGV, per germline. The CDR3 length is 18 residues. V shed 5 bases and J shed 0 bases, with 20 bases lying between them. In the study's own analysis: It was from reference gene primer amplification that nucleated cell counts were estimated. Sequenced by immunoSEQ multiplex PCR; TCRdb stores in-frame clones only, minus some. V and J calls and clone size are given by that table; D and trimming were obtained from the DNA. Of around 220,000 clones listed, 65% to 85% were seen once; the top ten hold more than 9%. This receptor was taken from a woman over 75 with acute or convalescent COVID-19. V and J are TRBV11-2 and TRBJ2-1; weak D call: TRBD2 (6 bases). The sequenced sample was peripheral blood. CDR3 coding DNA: TGTGCCAGCAGCGTTCACGAAGTAGGGACTTCCTCCTACAATGAGCAGTTCTTC. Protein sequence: CASSVHEVGTSSYNEQFF.